This T cell receptor (beta chain) derives from a study of beta chain features in type 1 diabetes. About the research overall: Healthy donors, compared against patients, showed similar age, gender and cell yields.

TCRB transcripts that were expressed got sequenced, as all of the isolated RNA had been reverse transcribed. Assay used: immunoSEQ multiplex PCR; TCRdb lists only in-frame clones, some missing. The sample records 200,000 to 300,000 clones, 68% being singletons. Regarding this clone: Its antigen is still unknown.

The germline gives CDR1 SQVTM, CDR2 ANQGSEA. Trimming took off 5 bases at V and 7 bases at J, with 17 bases between the two ends. The CDR3 consists of 13 residues. Whole-study results and caveats: In every one of the four CD4+ subsets, TCRB CDR3s were moderately but significantly shorter in Type 1 diabetes patients.

Sequences were obtained from naive CD4+ T cells from blood. The V and J genes are TRBV29-1 and TRBJ2-5; D is undetermined. This clonotype was obtained from a man aged 25-45 years in good health. The DNA for the CDR3 is TGCAGCGTTAAGGTAGCTGCCGGGTCGACCCAGTACTTC. This gives the protein CSVKVAAGSTQYF. Drawing the rest from reference TRBV29-1 and TRBJ2-5, the complete variable domain is SAVISQKPSRDICQRGTSLTIQCQVDSQVTMMFWYRQQPGQSLTLIATANQGSEATYESGFVIDKFPISRPNLTFSTLTVSNMSPEDSSIYLCSVKVAAGSTQYFGPGTRLLVL.